The clone carrying this T cell receptor (beta chain) has just a few counts. The assay was immunoSEQ multiplex PCR, and TCRdb's table has in-frame clones only and misses some. Of about 32,000 clones in the sample, approximately 90% were seen once. The record originates from a study of OX40 agonist ivuxolimab in advanced cancers. Study information: Dose-escalation subjects each had hepatocellular carcinoma, melanoma, renal cell or head and neck cancer.

Peripheral blood came from all dose cohorts at three timepoints. CDR1 and CDR2 from the germline V gene are SEHNR and FQNEAQ (reference sequence). Trimming removed 5 bases from V and 3 bases from J; junction bases left unmatched: 7. There are 16 residues in the CDR3. The V call is TRBV7-9, the J call TRBJ2-2, with 9 nucleotides matching TRBD1. The clonotype was recovered from an adult with an advanced solid tumor such as melanoma, head and neck, liver or kidney cancer. The sample in question was CD4+ or CD8+ T cells sorted from blood, obtained in a trial of the OX40 agonist ivuxolimab. For the CDR3, the DNA is TGTGCCAGCAGCCCTCGTGGGACAGGGTACACCGGGGAGCTGTTTTTT. Its translation is CASSPRGTGYTGELFF. Full variable domain (outside the CDR3, taken from reference TRBV7-9 and TRBJ2-2): DTGVSQNPRHKITKRGQNVTFRCDPISEHNRLYWYRQTLGQGPEFLTYFQNEAQLEKSRLLSDRFSAERPKGSFSTLEIQRTEQGDSAMYLCASSPRGTGYTGELFFGEGSRLTVL.